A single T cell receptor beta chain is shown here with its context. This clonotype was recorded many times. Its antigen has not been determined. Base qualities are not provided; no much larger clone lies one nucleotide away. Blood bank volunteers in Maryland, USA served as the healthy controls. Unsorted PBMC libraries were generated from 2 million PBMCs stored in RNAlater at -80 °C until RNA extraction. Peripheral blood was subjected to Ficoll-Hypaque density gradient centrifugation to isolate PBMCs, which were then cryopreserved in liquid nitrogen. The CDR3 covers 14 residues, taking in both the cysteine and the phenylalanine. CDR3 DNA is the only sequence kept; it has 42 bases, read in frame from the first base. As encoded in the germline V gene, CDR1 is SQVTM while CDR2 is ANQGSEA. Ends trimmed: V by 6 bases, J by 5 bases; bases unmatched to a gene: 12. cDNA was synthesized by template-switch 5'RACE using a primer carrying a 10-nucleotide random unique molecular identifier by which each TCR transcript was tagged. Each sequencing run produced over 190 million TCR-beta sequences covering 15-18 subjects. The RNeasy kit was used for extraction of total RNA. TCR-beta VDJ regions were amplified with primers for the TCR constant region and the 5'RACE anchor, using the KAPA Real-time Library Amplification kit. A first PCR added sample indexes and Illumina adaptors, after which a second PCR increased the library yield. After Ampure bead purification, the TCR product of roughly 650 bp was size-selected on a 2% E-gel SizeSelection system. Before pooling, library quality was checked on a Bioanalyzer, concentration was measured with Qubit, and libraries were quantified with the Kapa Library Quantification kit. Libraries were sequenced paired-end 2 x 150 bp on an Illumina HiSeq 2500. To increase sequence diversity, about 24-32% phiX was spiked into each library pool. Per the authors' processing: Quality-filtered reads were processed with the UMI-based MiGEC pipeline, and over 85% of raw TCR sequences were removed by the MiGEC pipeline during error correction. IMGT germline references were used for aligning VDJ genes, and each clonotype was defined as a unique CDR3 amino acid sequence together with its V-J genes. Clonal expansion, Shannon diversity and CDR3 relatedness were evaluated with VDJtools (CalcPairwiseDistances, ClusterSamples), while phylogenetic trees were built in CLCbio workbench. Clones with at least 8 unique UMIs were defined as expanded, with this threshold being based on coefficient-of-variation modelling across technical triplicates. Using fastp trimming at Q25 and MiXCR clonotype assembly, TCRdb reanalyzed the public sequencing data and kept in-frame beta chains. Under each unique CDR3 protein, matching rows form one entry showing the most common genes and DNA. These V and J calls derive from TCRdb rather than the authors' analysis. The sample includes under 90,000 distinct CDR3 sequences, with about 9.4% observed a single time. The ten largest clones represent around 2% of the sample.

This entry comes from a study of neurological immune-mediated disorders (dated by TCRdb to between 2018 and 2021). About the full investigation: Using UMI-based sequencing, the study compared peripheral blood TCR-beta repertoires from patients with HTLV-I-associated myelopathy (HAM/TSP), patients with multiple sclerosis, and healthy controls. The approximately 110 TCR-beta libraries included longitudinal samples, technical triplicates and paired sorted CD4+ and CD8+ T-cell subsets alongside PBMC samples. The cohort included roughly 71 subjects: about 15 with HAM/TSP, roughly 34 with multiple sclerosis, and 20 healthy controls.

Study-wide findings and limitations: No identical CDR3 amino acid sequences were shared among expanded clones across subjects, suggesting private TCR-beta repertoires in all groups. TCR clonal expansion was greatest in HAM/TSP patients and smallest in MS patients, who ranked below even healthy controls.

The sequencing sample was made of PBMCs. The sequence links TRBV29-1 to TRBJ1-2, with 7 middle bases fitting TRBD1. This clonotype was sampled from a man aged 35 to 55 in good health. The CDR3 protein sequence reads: CSVRAGTAGYGYTF. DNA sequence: TGCAGCGTGAGGGCCGGGACAGCCGGGTATGGCTACACCTTC. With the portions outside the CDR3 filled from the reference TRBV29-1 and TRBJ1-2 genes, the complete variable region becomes SAVISQKPSRDICQRGTSLTIQCQVDSQVTMMFWYRQQPGQSLTLIATANQGSEATYESGFVIDKFPISRPNLTFSTLTVSNMSPEDSSIYLCSVRAGTAGYGYTFGSGTRLTVV.